These 32 T cell receptor beta chains were all obtained from the same sample, sequenced in a study of blood T cell repertoires in COVID-19. Measured with immunoSEQ multiplex PCR; TCRdb has only the in-frame clones, and not every one. The sample holds over 300,000 clones, more than 75% seen once. Sample: peripheral blood. The receptor set was obtained from a woman aged 50 to 60 with acute or convalescent COVID-19.

The CDR3 loop is CASSSRRYEQFF. The CDR3 DNA sequence: TGTGCCAGCAGCTCAAGGAGATATGAGCAGTTCTTC. V usage is TRBV7-8 and J usage is TRBJ2-1; no reliable D call. The V end lost 4 bases, the J end lost 8 bases, and 9 bases lay between the germline ends. Germline-derived CDR1 and CDR2 are SGHVS and FQNEAQ. The CDR3 runs 12 residues.

This rearrangement joins TRBV3-1 (or the pseudogene TRBV3-2) to TRBJ1-5, with TRBD1 matching over 9 bases. Losses at the gene ends were 0 bases for V and 12 bases for J; bases not matched to a gene: 15. Germline V gives CDR1 LGHDT, CDR2 YNNKEL (reference sequence). This CDR3 has 17 residues. The CDR3 protein is CASSQDRGQGTMDYQHF. CDR3 in DNA: TGTGCCAGCAGCCAAGATCGGGGACAGGGAACCATGGACTACCAGCATTTT.

This chain connects TRBV24-1 to TRBJ2-1, with 8 bases aligning to TRBD1. The germline V gene encodes CDR1 KGHDR and CDR2 SFDVKD. The V segment lost 3 bases and the J segment 8 bases; nucleotides outside the gene matches: 8. The CDR3 is 15 residues long. The CDR3 DNA sequence: TGTGCCACCAGTGATCCCGGACAGGGAGTCGATGAGCAGTTCTTC. Translating it yields CATSDPGQGVDEQFF.

This clone was found a few times. V gene TRBV9 combines with J gene TRBJ1-3; maybe TRBD1 (6 bases). V lost 4 bases and J 0 bases, leaving 11 bases between the germline ends. In germline, CDR1 is SGDLS, CDR2 YYNGEE. The CDR3 covers 15 residues. In nucleotides, the CDR3 is TGTGCCAGCAGCCTAACAGGGAACTCTGGAAACACCATATATTTT. It specifies CASSLTGNSGNTIYF.

V gene TRBV3-1 (or the pseudogene TRBV3-2) combines with J gene TRBJ2-2; 11 bases map to TRBD2. With V trimmed by 5 bases and J by 3 bases, 5 bases remained unmatched. The CDR3 is 16 amino acids. Germline CDR1 reads LGHDT; CDR2 reads YNNKEL (reference sequence). The CDR3 spells CASSVAGGPHTGELFF. CDR3 DNA: TGTGCCAGCAGCGTAGCGGGAGGGCCCCACACCGGGGAGCTGTTTTTT.

This clone was recorded a few times. The chain employs TRBV18 and TRBJ2-5; D is ambiguous. The CDR3 runs to 14 residues. V gave up 3 bases and J gave up 1 base, with 9 bases separating them. CDR1 and CDR2 from the germline V gene are KGHSH and LQKENI. The CDR3 region has the DNA TGTGCCAGCTCACCGTCGGCAGGCCAAGAGACCCAGTACTTC. Amino acids: CASSPSAGQETQYF.

The DNA for the CDR3 is TGTGCCAGCAGCTTCGGTTATTGGGGACAGGGATCATCCTACGAGCAGTACTTC. Protein sequence: CASSFGYWGQGSSYEQYF. The chain uses TRBV13 and TRBJ2-7; 9 bases fit TRBD1. The CDR3 has 18 residues. CDR1 PRHDT and CDR2 FYEKMQ come from the germline V gene (reference sequence). The V segment lost 3 bases and the J segment 1 base; nucleotides outside the gene matches: 13.

V gene TRBV6-6 combines with J gene TRBJ1-5; D perhaps matches TRBD1 (6 bases). Germline V lookup: CDR1 MNHNY, CDR2 SVGAGI (reference sequence). The CDR3 is 15 amino acids. The V gene lost 6 bases and the J gene lost 2 bases, with 14 bases spanning the gap. The CDR3: CASRLTGTGNQPQHF. Here the CDR3 DNA reads TGTGCCAGCAGACTGACAGGAACGGGCAATCAGCCCCAGCATTTT.

The gene calls are TRBV18 and TRBJ2-3; tentatively, D is TRBD1 (5 bases). The CDR3 runs to 16 residues. Germline V lookup: CDR1 KGHSH, CDR2 LQKENI. The germline V and J ends were trimmed by 5 bases and 2 bases, with 17 bases remaining between them. CDR3 DNA: TGTGCCAGCTCAGCCGACAGTCAAGGTCTCACAGATACGCAGTATTTT. It yields the protein CASSADSQGLTDTQYF.

The chain uses TRBV28 and TRBJ1-1, with TRBD1 matching over 7 bases. CDR3 length equals 14 residues. CDR1 MDHEN and CDR2 SYDVKM come from the germline V gene. With V trimmed by 5 bases and J by 8 bases, 11 bases remained unmatched. The CDR3 nucleotides read TGTGCCAGCAGTCGCATGACAGGGCTCCCCGAAGCTTTCTTT. Its protein product is CASSRMTGLPEAFF.

The chain couples TRBV4-2 to TRBJ2-4, with 8 bases aligning to TRBD2. Germline trimming cut 0 bases from V and 6 bases from J; bases unmatched to any gene: 4. CDR1 is LGHNA and CDR2 is YNFKEQ in the germline V gene. This CDR3 is 15 amino acids long. The CDR3 DNA sequence: TGTGCCAGCAGCCAAGAGGAACTAGCGGCAAACATTCAGTACTTC. This sequence encodes CASSQEELAANIQYF.

This chain uses TRBV29-1 with TRBJ2-1, with 8 bases that match TRBD1. CDR1 is SQVTM, CDR2 ANQGSEA, per germline. V shed 3 bases, J shed 8 bases, and the junction held 6 bases outside the gene matches. CDR3 length: 13 residues. The CDR3 DNA follows: TGCAGCGTTGACAGGGGGCGAGGCGATGAGCAGTTCTTC. Translation: CSVDRGRGDEQFF.

This chain links TRBV28 with TRBJ2-7, with D tentatively TRBD1 (5 bases). The V end lost 7 bases, the J end lost 0 bases, and 16 bases lay between the germline ends. Looked up from germline, CDR1 is MDHEN and CDR2 is SYDVKM. The CDR3 covers 15 residues. CDR3 in DNA: TGTGCCAGCACCTCTCTCAGGGCTCGCTCCTACGAGCAGTACTTC. Translating gives CASTSLRARSYEQYF.

V is TRBV28 and J is TRBJ2-2; D is possibly TRBD1 (6 bases). Trimming took off 4 bases at V and 2 bases at J, with 14 bases between the two ends. Germline V gene sequence: CDR1 MDHEN, CDR2 SYDVKM. The CDR3 runs 16 residues. The CDR3 coding sequence is TGTGCCAGCAGTTCCGGACAGATTCGCAACACCGGGGAGCTGTTTTTT. Translated: CASSSGQIRNTGELFF.

The chain combines TRBV19 with TRBJ2-1; maybe TRBD1 (6 bases). The length of the CDR3 is 16 residues. Trimming took 2 bases from V and 1 from J, leaving 12 bases between them. The germline V gene has CDR1 LNHDA and CDR2 SQIVND (reference sequence). This CDR3 reads CASSIQGSSSYNEQFF. In DNA form, the CDR3 reads TGTGCCAGTAGTATACAGGGGAGCTCGTCCTACAATGAGCAGTTCTTC.

With regard to this clone: This sample includes further DNA sequences coding for the same CDR3. This chain uses TRBV28 with TRBJ1-5, with D perhaps TRBD1 (5 bases). Per germline, CDR1 MDHEN and CDR2 SYDVKM. The CDR3 runs 12 residues. V lost 6 bases, J lost 2 bases, and 5 bases lay in between. This CDR3 is CASRGGNQPQHF. CDR3 DNA: TGTGCCAGCAGAGGGGGCAATCAGCCCCAGCATTTT.

The rearrangement joins TRBV18 to TRBJ2-3; D ambiguous. Germline V gives CDR1 KGHSH, CDR2 LQKENI. The V end was cut by 4 bases, the J end by 2 bases, with 10 bases between. The CDR3 runs 14 residues. The CDR3 nucleotides are TGTGCCAGCTCACTCGACACAGCCACAGATACGCAGTATTTT. Translating it yields CASSLDTATDTQYF. The variable domain in full, completed from reference TRBV18 and TRBJ2-3, reads NAGVMQNPRHLVRRRGQEARLRCSPMKGHSHVYWYRQLPEEGLKFMVYLQKENIIDESGMPKERFSAEFPKEGPSILRIQQVVRGDSAAYFCASSLDTATDTQYFGPGTRLTVL.

This clone was detected once. The chain has TRBV18 and TRBJ2-2; TRBD2 agrees at 13 bases. Germline V CDR1 and CDR2: KGHSH, LQKENI. CDR3 length: 17 residues. V was clipped by 4 bases and J by 7 bases; unmatched bases: 9. The CDR3 region has the DNA TGTGCCAGCTCACAGACGACTAGCGGGAGGCTCCACGGGGAGCTGTTTTTT. This encodes CASSQTTSGRLHGELFF.

The count of this clone is one. Within the sample, other DNA sequences also encode this same CDR3. The chain is built from TRBV5-1 and TRBJ2-5, with 11 nucleotides matching TRBD2. Trimming took 5 bases from V and 5 from J; bases not matched to a gene: 2. Germline-derived CDR1 and CDR2 are SGHRS and YFSETQ. This CDR3 is 13 amino acids long. The CDR3 DNA follows: TGCGCCAGCAGTCTAGCGGGGGGCGAGACCCAGTACTTC. Its translation is CASSLAGGETQYF. The variable domain in full, completed from reference TRBV5-1 and TRBJ2-5, reads KAGVTQTPRYLIKTRGQQVTLSCSPISGHRSVSWYQQTPGQGLQFLFEYFSETQRNKGNFPGRFSGRQFSNSRSEMNVSTLELGDSALYLCASSLAGGETQYFGPGTRLLVL.

The chain is built from TRBV7-9 and TRBJ2-1; 7 bases fit TRBD1. The V gene's germline CDR1 is SEHNR and CDR2 FQNEAQ (reference sequence). The CDR3 has 15 residues. Trimming removed 5 bases from V and 2 bases from J; junction bases left unmatched: 6. CDR3 in DNA: TGTGCCAGCAGCGTTACAGGGGCGACCTACAATGAGCAGTTCTTC. This translates into CASSVTGATYNEQFF.

The chain couples TRBV6-2 or TRBV6-3 to TRBJ1-1; D might be TRBD1 (5 bases). Germline values: CDR1 MNHEY, CDR2 SVGEGT. V dropped 6 bases and J dropped 5 bases, with 16 bases sitting between them. The CDR3 runs to 14 residues. The CDR3: CASSSDGGRTEAFF. Here the CDR3 DNA reads TGTGCCAGCAGCAGCGACGGGGGGAGGACTGAAGCTTTCTTT.

The chain employs TRBV10-3 and TRBJ2-3; the match to TRBD2 covers 10 bases. Germline assignment: CDR1 ENHRY and CDR2 SYGVKD. V was pared by 0 bases and J by 2 bases, with 5 bases of the junction left unmatched. The CDR3 covers 17 residues. As DNA, the CDR3 is TGTGCCATCAGTGAGTCAGGAACTAGCGGGATCACAGATACGCAGTATTTT. Translation gives CAISESGTSGITDTQYF.

The CDR3 nucleotides read TGTGCCAGCACTGTGAGACTAGCGGGAGACACCGGGGAGCTGTTTTTT. Translating it yields CASTVRLAGDTGELFF. The chain employs TRBV7-2 and TRBJ2-2; the match to TRBD2 covers 12 bases. The CDR3 has 16 residues. Germline V gene sequence: CDR1 SGHTA, CDR2 FQGNSA. J was trimmed by 3 bases and V by 7 bases; bases with no gene match: 6. The entire variable domain, with the rest obtained from reference TRBV7-2 and TRBJ2-2, is as follows: GAGVSQSPSNKVTEKGKDVELRCDPISGHTALYWYRQSLGQGLEFLIYFQGNSAPDKSGLPSDRFSAERTGGSVSTLTIQRTQQEDSAVYLCASTVRLAGDTGELFFGEGSRLTVL.

In its sample, this clone was seen once. V usage is TRBV27 and J usage is TRBJ2-7, with 7 bases that match TRBD1. Germline V gives CDR1 MNHEY, CDR2 SMNVEV (reference sequence). V dropped 6 bases and J dropped 0; count of bases not matched to a gene: 14. CDR3 size: 17 residues. CDR3 loop: CASRYSFTGVPSYEQYF. Here the CDR3 DNA reads TGTGCCAGCAGGTACTCCTTTACAGGGGTCCCCTCCTACGAGCAGTACTTC.

Only one count was recorded for this clone. V and J are TRBV7-9 and TRBJ1-2; D perhaps matches TRBD1 (5 bases). Germline-derived CDR1 and CDR2 are SEHNR and FQNEAQ (reference sequence). CDR3 length: 13 amino acids. The germline V and J ends were trimmed by 3 bases and 4 bases, with 9 bases remaining between them. This chain's CDR3 is CASSFQGLYGYTF. The CDR3 region has the DNA TGTGCCAGCAGCTTTCAGGGCCTCTATGGCTACACCTTC.

The J gene is TRBJ2-3, the V gene TRBV2, with TRBD1 matching 7 bases. CDR3 size: 14 residues. Germline CDR1 reads SNHLY; CDR2 reads FYNNEI. V was pared by 6 bases and J by 1 base, with 4 bases of the junction left unmatched. In DNA, the CDR3 is TGTGCCAGCAGGGTCACAGGGGGCACAGATACGCAGTATTTT. This translates into CASRVTGGTDTQYF.

This clone was observed a single time. V gene TRBV1 combines with J gene TRBJ1-5; TRBD1 reflects the table's D call only, with no check against the DNA. TRBV1 is a pseudogene segment. The CDR3 is 15 residues long. CDR3 sequence (DNA): TGCACCAGCAGCCATTACAGCCCAAGCAATCAGCCCCAGCATTTT. It codes for CTSSHYSPSNQPQHF.

The chain carries TRBV7-2 and TRBJ2-3; D is perhaps TRBD1 (6 bases). The CDR3 runs to 14 residues. Germline V gene lookup returns CDR1 SGHTA and CDR2 FQGNSA. V lost 1 base and J 4 bases, leaving 9 bases between the germline ends. The CDR3 here is CASSLDSGADTQYF. The CDR3 DNA sequence: TGTGCCAGCAGCTTAGACTCAGGGGCAGATACGCAGTATTTT.

The chain uses TRBV6-6 and TRBJ1-3; D gene ambiguous. V dropped 3 bases and J dropped 6 bases, with 9 bases sitting between them. Germline-derived CDR1 and CDR2 are MNHNY and SVGAGI (reference sequence). This CDR3 comprises 13 residues. The CDR3: CASSYKRLNTIYF. In DNA form, the CDR3 reads TGTGCCAGCAGTTATAAGCGCCTAAACACCATATATTTT.

The V call is TRBV7-9, the J call TRBJ1-5; TRBD1 matches at 8 bases. The length of the CDR3 is 13 residues. Germline V gives CDR1 SEHNR, CDR2 FQNEAQ (reference sequence). V was clipped by 5 bases and J by 4 bases; unmatched bases: 1. CDR3 loop: CASSTGGNQPQHF. CDR3 DNA sequence: TGTGCCAGCAGCACAGGGGGTAATCAGCCCCAGCATTTT.

The chain employs TRBV30 and TRBJ1-6, with D possibly matching TRBD1 (6 bases). The V and J ends lost 8 bases and 7 bases respectively, with 15 bases between them. The CDR3 length is 13 residues. Germline CDR1 GTSNPN, CDR2 SVGIG (reference sequence). CDR3 coding DNA: TGTGCCATGGGCAGGGGCGTGAATTCACCCCTCCACTTT. It is translated as CAMGRGVNSPLHF. The full variable domain, its missing parts supplied by reference TRBV30 and TRBJ1-6, is SQTIHQWPATLVQPVGSPLSLECTVEGTSNPNLYWYRQAAGRGLQLLFYSVGIGQISSEVPQNLSASRPQDRQFILSSKKLLLSDSGFYLCAMGRGVNSPLHFGNGTRLTVT.

V gene TRBV27 combines with J gene TRBJ1-5; D is possibly TRBD1 (6 bases). The germline gives CDR1 MNHEY, CDR2 SMNVEV (reference sequence). Trimming removed 6 bases from V and 4 bases from J, with 22 bases in between. The CDR3 has 17 amino acids. The CDR3 DNA is TGTGCCAGCAGGCCCACACGGGGGGGCGAGGGGAATCAGCCCCAGCATTTT. It encodes CASRPTRGGEGNQPQHF.